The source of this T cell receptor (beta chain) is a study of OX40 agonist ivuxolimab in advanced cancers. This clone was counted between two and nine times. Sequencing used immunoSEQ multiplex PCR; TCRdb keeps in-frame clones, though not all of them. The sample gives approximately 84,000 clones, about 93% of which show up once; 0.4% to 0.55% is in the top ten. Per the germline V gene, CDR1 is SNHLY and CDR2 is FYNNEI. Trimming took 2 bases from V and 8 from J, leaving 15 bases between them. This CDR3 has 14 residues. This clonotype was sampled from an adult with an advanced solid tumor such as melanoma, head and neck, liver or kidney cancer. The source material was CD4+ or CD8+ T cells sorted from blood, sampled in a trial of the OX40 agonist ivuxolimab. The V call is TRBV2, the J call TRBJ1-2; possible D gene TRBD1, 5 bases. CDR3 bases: TGTGCCAGCAGTGAAACATCAGGGTACGAGGGCTACACCTTC. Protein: CASSETSGYEGYTF.